This TCR beta chain was sequenced during a study of blood T cell repertoires in COVID-19. Unmatched junction bases numbered 1, after V lost 4 bases and J lost 1 base. Per the germline V gene, CDR1 is MRHNA and CDR2 is SNTAGT. This CDR3 has 16 residues. Clinical history reported by participants formed the basis on which cohorts were assigned. Clones were read by immunoSEQ multiplex PCR, and TCRdb kept only the in-frame ones, dropping some. Of 95,000 to 150,000 clones detected, 84% appear once; the ten largest clones hold 3.5% to 4%. V and J are TRBV6-4 and TRBJ2-3; 14 bases line up with TRBD2. What was sequenced was PBMCs or T cells enriched from blood (not recorded which). The TCR was taken from a woman aged 30 to 39 who had recovered from COVID-19. The CDR3 DNA follows: TGTGCCAGCAGTGGACTAGCGGGAGGGGGCACAGATACGCAGTATTTT. Encoded protein: CASSGLAGGGTDTQYF.